This T cell receptor (beta chain) is from a study of regulatory T cells in long-lasting Graves disease. Findings and limits, study-wide: Favored gene segments in persistent disease were TRBV28, TRBJ1-2 and TRBJ2-5.

Sequencing libraries for TCR beta were prepared with iRepertoire HTBI primers and Arm-PCR of CDR3 regions. TCRdb reanalysed the multiplex PCR reads using MiXCR and keeps one entry per CDR3 protein. This repertoire shows some 220,000 distinct CDR3 sequences, roughly 19% found once; its top ten account for 10% to 15%. Indicated time point: newly diagnosed GD, antithyroid drugs for less than 3 months. Construction of the TCR library relied on RNA isolated from PBMCs. This clonotype was picked up many times. The antigen is not known. Germline assignment: CDR1 MNHEY and CDR2 SMNVEV (reference sequence). Trimming removed 3 bases from V and 7 bases from J; junction bases left unmatched: 2. This CDR3 comprises 13 residues. These same records also appear under a second study, on T cells in Graves' hyperthyroidism and ophthalmopathy. That paper notes: Carried out on the TCR CDR3, a first-round RT-PCR used the HTBI primer set.

The sequence was collected from a woman in her thirties with Graves disease. V and J are TRBV27 and TRBJ2-1, with 8 bases identical to TRBD1. Source: peripheral blood mononuclear cells (PBMCs), taken at new diagnosis, from a patient treated with antithyroid drugs. The CDR3: CASSFNRGNEQFF. DNA for the CDR3: TGTGCCAGCAGTTTTAACAGGGGGAATGAGCAGTTCTTC.